The clone carrying this T cell receptor beta chain appeared a few times. Antigen specificity is unknown. Clones were read by immunoSEQ multiplex PCR, and TCRdb kept only the in-frame ones, dropping some. The data hold over a thousand clones, with under 40% observed a single time. This sample is drawn from a study of T cells in localized non-small cell lung cancer. The CDR3 extends over 15 amino acids. From germline, CDR1 is SNHLY and CDR2 FYNNEI. V was shortened by 6 bases and J by 2 bases, with 13 bases between the two germline ends. General observations from the study: A denser population of T cells in blood accompanied longer overall survival. Appearing in adjacent lung were a median 57 of the top 100 tumor clones.

Material: normal lung tissue next to the tumor, obtained before any cancer treatment. The clonotype comes from a woman between 40 and 69 years old with stage I lung adenocarcinoma. The chain is built from TRBV2 and TRBJ2-2; TRBD1 is a possible D gene (5 bases). The CDR3 DNA reads TGTGCCAGCAGGCGAGACAGAAAAAACACCGGGGAGCTGTTTTTT. It codes for CASRRDRKNTGELFF.